The 21 T cell receptor beta chains reported below all come from one sample, sequenced in a study of cytomegalovirus exposure and HLA in healthy donors (dated by TCRdb to 2016 to 2017). Libraries were constructed by the immunoSEQ multiplex PCR assay. For the multiplex PCR, a mixture combining 60 forward primers for TCR Vbeta segments and 13 reverse primers for TCR Jbeta segments was used. Here the immuneACCESS table is served through TCRdb, limited to in-frame sequences with V and J called. Missing clones are a known gap in these copies; in checked studies unresolved V genes cover under half, and the rest lacks a known reason. The table for this sample lists 140,000 to 150,000 clones; 55% to 85% of them were counted only once. Of the sample, roughly 2.1% is held by the ten largest clones. The sample comprised PBMCs. The receptors were sampled from a man aged 35 to 55 in good health and CMV-seronegative.

The chain combines TRBV6-1 with TRBJ2-5; D unresolved. Germline assignment: CDR1 MNHNS and CDR2 SASEGT. V dropped 0 bases and J dropped 2 bases, with 13 bases sitting between them. The CDR3 extends over 16 amino acids. The CDR3 nucleotides are TGTGCCAGCAGTGAAGCTTTAGACACCCTTCAAGAGACCCAGTACTTC. It specifies CASSEALDTLQETQYF.

In this sample, this clone turned up once. This chain joins TRBV11-3 and TRBJ2-5; 8 bases match TRBD2. CDR1 is SGHNT, CDR2 YENEEA, per germline. The V gene end was trimmed by 7 bases and the J gene end by 5 bases; junction bases not matched to a gene: 9. The CDR3 extends over 14 amino acids. For the CDR3, the DNA is TGTGCCAGCATCCGGCGGGGGGCGCGGGAGACCCAGTACTTC. This sequence encodes CASIRRGARETQYF. The full variable domain, with the rest looked up from reference TRBV11-3 and TRBJ2-5, is EAGVVQSPRYKIIEKKQPVAFWCNPISGHNTLYWYLQNLGQGPELLIRYENEEAVDDSQLPKDRFSAERLKGVDSTLKIQPAELGDSAVYLCASIRRGARETQYFGPGTRLLVL.

The rearrangement links TRBV5-4 to TRBJ2-1; D might be TRBD2 (5 bases). The V and J ends lost 3 bases and 4 bases respectively, with 11 bases between them. CDR1 is SGHNT, CDR2 YYREEE, per germline (reference sequence). The CDR3 sequence is 14 residues long. CDR3 in amino acids: CASSSRTGYNEQFF. The DNA of the CDR3 is TGTGCCAGCAGCTCGAGGACGGGATACAATGAGCAGTTCTTC.

This clone was found a few times. The gene calls are TRBV9 and TRBJ2-1, with 9 nucleotides matching TRBD1. From germline, CDR1 is SGDLS and CDR2 YYNGEE. Losses at the gene ends were 4 bases for V and 10 bases for J; bases not matched to a gene: 6. The CDR3 has 13 residues. The CDR3 nucleotides are TGTGCCAGCAGCATACAGACAGGGGGAGAGCAGTTCTTC. Translated: CASSIQTGGEQFF.

This chain links TRBV7-7 with TRBJ2-1; D gene uncertain. In germline, CDR1 is SSHAT, CDR2 FNYEAQ (reference sequence). Trimming pared 1 base from V and 8 bases from J, leaving 18 bases between. CDR3 size: 16 residues. This chain's CDR3 is CASSLGANALVDEQFF. The CDR3 region has the DNA TGTGCCAGCAGCTTAGGGGCTAATGCCCTGGTGGATGAGCAGTTCTTC.

V and J are TRBV19 and TRBJ1-5, with a tentative D call TRBD1 (6 bases). The CDR3 loop spans 13 amino acids. The V and J ends lost 4 bases and 5 bases respectively, with 9 bases between them. CDR1 LNHDA and CDR2 SQIVND come from the germline V gene (reference sequence). CDR3 amino acids: CASSRDTYQPQHF. The CDR3 nucleotides read TGTGCCAGTAGTAGGGACACTTATCAGCCCCAGCATTTT.

J is TRBJ2-5 and V is TRBV9; D possibly corresponds to TRBD2 (6 bases). CDR3 length: 14 amino acids. V was pared by 2 bases and J by 5 bases, with 13 bases between. The germline V gene encodes CDR1 SGDLS and CDR2 YYNGEE. In DNA, the CDR3 is TGTGCCAGCAGCGTCCAGACTAGTTCGGAGACCCAGTACTTC. Translation gives CASSVQTSSETQYF.

The gene calls are TRBV14 and TRBJ2-7; 8 bases are shared with TRBD1. Trimming cost V 4 bases and J 5 bases; bases outside gene matches: 10. The CDR3 loop spans 15 amino acids. Germline V gene data show CDR1 as SGHDN and CDR2 as FVKESK. The CDR3 coding sequence is TGTGCCAGCAGCCGAATGGGGGACAGGAGGAACGAGCAGTACTTC. Amino acid sequence: CASSRMGDRRNEQYF.

Concerning this clone: Mismatch with germline at one junction end may stem from a read error. The rearrangement joins TRBV27 to TRBJ1-2; D might be TRBD1 (6 bases). Germline V lookup: CDR1 MNHEY, CDR2 SMNVEV (reference sequence). CDR3 size: 15 residues. The CDR3 here is CASRSPGHGEGAWSF. CDR3 DNA: TGTGCCAGCAGAAGTCCGGGACACGGCGAAGGTGCCTGGTCCTTC.

The V call is TRBV29-1, the J call TRBJ1-2; 10 nucleotides align to TRBD1. V lost 4 bases to trimming and J lost 8 bases; unmatched junction nucleotides: 4. The CDR3 has 12 amino acids. Germline V gene sequence: CDR1 SQVTM, CDR2 ANQGSEA. The CDR3 sequence: CSVGQGARGYTF. The DNA of the CDR3 is TGCAGCGTTGGACAGGGGGCGAGAGGCTACACCTTC.

The chain has TRBV10-3 and TRBJ2-7; possible D gene TRBD2, 5 bases. With 4 bases removed from V and 1 base from J, the gap between germline ends came to 14 bases. The CDR3 has 15 residues. In germline, CDR1 is ENHRY, CDR2 SYGVKD. DNA for the CDR3: TGTGCCATCAGTGGGCAACTATCGGGATCCTACGAGCAGTACTTC. It specifies CAISGQLSGSYEQYF.

A remark on this clone: At one end the junction does not follow the germline gene, possibly because of a read error. The J gene is TRBJ1-5, the V gene TRBV13; D gene unclear. This CDR3 spans 13 amino acids. From germline, CDR1 is PRHDT and CDR2 FYEKMQ (reference sequence). The CDR3 spells CASSSGTNQPQNF. The CDR3 coding sequence is TGTGCCAGCAGCTCGGGAACCAATCAGCCCCAGAATTTT.

The V and J genes are TRBV4-1 and TRBJ1-4, with D uncertain. The CDR3 runs 18 residues. Germline V gives CDR1 MGHRA, CDR2 YSYEKL. V lost 1 base, J lost 5 bases, and 20 bases lay in between. The CDR3 nucleotides are TGCGCCAGCAGCCAAGGCACCGGTCGGTTCGCCGGGAATGAAAAACTGTTTTTT. Encoded protein: CASSQGTGRFAGNEKLFF.

The V and J genes are TRBV11-2 and TRBJ2-3; TRBD2 might be the D (5 bases). The V end was cut by 5 bases, the J end by 6 bases, with 12 bases between. Per germline, CDR1 SGHAT and CDR2 FQNNGV. The CDR3 length is 13 residues. The chain's CDR3 is CASSPGLVDTQYF. The CDR3 nucleotides read TGTGCCAGCAGCCCGGGATTAGTGGATACGCAGTATTTT.

The chain carries TRBV4-2 and TRBJ2-2; D remains unclear. The CDR3 is 16 residues long. The germline V gene has CDR1 LGHNA and CDR2 YNFKEQ. Trimming pared 0 bases from V and 0 bases from J, leaving 8 bases between. The CDR3 DNA reads TGTGCCAGCAGCCAAGATCCGACTGCGAACACCGGGGAGCTGTTTTTT. It translates to CASSQDPTANTGELFF.

The chain combines TRBV2 with TRBJ1-4, with D hard to call. The germline V gene encodes CDR1 SNHLY and CDR2 FYNNEI. This CDR3 is 15 amino acids long. The CDR3 loop is CASAGEPPGREKLFF. CDR3 bases: TGTGCTTCCGCTGGCGAGCCCCCGGGTCGTGAAAAACTGTTTTTT.

The chain carries TRBV6-4 and TRBJ2-1; possible D gene TRBD2, 6 bases. The germline V gene has CDR1 MRHNA and CDR2 SNTAGT. Trimming cost V 0 bases and J 1 base, with 10 bases left between them. The length of the CDR3 is 16 residues. The CDR3 loop reads CASSDSERGSYNEQFF. In DNA form, the CDR3 reads TGTGCCAGCAGTGACTCGGAACGGGGGTCCTACAATGAGCAGTTCTTC.

This clone came up a few times. The chain carries TRBV4-1 and TRBJ1-5; D possibly corresponds to TRBD1 (5 bases). Trimming removed 4 bases from V and 0 bases from J, with 10 bases in between. Germline CDR1 reads MGHRA; CDR2 reads YSYEKL. The CDR3 extends over 15 amino acids. This CDR3 is CASSPGVNSNQPQHF. As DNA, the CDR3 is TGCGCCAGCAGCCCGGGGGTAAATAGCAATCAGCCCCAGCATTTT.

V gene TRBV7-9 combines with J gene TRBJ2-2, with TRBD2 identical over 8 bases. Per germline, CDR1 SEHNR and CDR2 FQNEAQ (reference sequence). The CDR3 is 14 amino acids. Trimming cost V 7 bases and J 6 bases; bases outside gene matches: 7. Here the CDR3 reads CASTNPGGAGELFF. The CDR3 nucleotides read TGTGCCAGCACCAACCCGGGGGGGGCCGGGGAGCTGTTTTTT.

As DNA, the CDR3 is TGTGCCAGCAGGGCCACTAGGGGGTGGGGCTACACCTTC. As protein: CASRATRGWGYTF. The rearrangement uses TRBV6-5 and TRBJ1-2; a possible D gene is TRBD1 (6 bases). The germline CDR1 and CDR2 sequences are MNHEY and SVGAGI. This CDR3 is 13 amino acids long. The V end lost 6 bases, the J end lost 8 bases, and 16 bases lay between the germline ends.

The V and J genes are TRBV11-2 and TRBJ1-6; TRBD1 matches 10 bases. J gave up 8 bases and V 1 base, and 5 bases lay outside the gene matches. CDR3 size: 16 residues. Germline CDR1 reads SGHAT; CDR2 reads FQNNGV. CDR3 residues: CASSLGQGASYSPLHF. For the CDR3, the DNA is TGTGCCAGCAGCTTAGGACAGGGGGCGAGTTATTCACCCCTCCACTTT.